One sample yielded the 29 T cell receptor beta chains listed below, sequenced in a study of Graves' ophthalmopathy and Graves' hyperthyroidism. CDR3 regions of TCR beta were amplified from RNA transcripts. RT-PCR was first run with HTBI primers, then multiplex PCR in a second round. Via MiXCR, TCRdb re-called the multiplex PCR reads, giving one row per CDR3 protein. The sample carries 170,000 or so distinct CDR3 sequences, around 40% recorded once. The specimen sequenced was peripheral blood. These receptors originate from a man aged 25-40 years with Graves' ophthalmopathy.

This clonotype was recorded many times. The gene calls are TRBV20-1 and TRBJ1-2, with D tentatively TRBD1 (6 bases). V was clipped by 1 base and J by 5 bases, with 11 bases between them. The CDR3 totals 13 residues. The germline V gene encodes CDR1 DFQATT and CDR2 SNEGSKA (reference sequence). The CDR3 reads CSARGEGEYGYTF. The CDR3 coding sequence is TGCAGTGCTAGAGGGGAGGGGGAGTATGGCTACACCTTC.

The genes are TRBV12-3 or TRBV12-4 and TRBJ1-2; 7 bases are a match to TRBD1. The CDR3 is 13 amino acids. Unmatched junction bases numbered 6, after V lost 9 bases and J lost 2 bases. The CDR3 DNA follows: TGTGCCAGTGAAGAGGGGGCGAACTATGGCTACACCTTC. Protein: CASEEGANYGYTF.

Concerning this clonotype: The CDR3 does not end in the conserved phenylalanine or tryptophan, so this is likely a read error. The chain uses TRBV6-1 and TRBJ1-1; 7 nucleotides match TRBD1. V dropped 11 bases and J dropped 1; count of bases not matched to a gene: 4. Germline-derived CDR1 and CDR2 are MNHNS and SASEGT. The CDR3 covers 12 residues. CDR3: CAVHRGNTEAFL. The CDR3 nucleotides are TGTGCCGTCCACAGGGGGAACACTGAAGCTTTCCTT.

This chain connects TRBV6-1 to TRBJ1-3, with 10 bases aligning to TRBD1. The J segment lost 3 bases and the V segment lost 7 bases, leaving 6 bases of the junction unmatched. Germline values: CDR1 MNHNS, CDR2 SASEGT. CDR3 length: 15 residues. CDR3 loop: CASKGRDRGGNTIYF. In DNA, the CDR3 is TGTGCCAGCAAGGGCCGGGACAGGGGTGGAAACACCATATATTTT.

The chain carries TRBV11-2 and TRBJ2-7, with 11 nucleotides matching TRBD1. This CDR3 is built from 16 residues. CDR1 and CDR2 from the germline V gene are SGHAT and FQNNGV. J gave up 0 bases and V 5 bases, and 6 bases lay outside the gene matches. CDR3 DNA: TGTGCCAGCAGCCTGTGGACAGGGGGCCCCTCCTACGAGCAGTACTTC. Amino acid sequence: CASSLWTGGPSYEQYF.

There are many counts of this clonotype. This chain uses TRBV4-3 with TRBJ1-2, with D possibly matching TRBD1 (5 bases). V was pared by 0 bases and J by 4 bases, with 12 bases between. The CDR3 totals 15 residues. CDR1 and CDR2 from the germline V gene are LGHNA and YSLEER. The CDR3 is CASSQEPQGSYGYTF. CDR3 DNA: TGCGCCAGCAGCCAAGAACCCCAGGGATCCTATGGCTACACCTTC.

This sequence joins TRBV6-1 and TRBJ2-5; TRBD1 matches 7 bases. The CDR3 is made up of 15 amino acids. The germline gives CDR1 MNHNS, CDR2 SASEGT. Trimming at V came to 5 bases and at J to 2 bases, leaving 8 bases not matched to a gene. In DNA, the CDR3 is TGTGCCAGCAGTCCCTTGACAGGGATGCAAGAGACCCAGTACTTC. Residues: CASSPLTGMQETQYF.

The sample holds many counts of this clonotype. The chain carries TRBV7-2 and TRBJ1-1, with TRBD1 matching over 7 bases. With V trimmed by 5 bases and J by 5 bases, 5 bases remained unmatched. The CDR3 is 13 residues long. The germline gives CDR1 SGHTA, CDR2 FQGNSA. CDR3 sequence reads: CASSRQGRTEAFF. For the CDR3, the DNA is TGTGCCAGCAGCCGACAGGGTAGGACTGAAGCTTTCTTT.

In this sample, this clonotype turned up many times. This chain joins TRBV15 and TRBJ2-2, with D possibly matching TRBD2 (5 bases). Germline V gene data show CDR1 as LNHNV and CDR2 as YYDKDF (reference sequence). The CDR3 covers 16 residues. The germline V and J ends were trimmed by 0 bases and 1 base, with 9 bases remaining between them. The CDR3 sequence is CATSRDHAGNTGELFF. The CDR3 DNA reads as TGTGCCACCAGCAGAGATCATGCGGGGAACACCGGGGAGCTGTTTTTT.

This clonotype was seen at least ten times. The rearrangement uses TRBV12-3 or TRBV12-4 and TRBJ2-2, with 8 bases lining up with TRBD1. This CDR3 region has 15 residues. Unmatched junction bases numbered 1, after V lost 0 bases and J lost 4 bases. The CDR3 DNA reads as TGTGCCAGCAGTTTAGCCAGGGGGCGCACCGGGGAGCTGTTTTTT. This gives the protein CASSLARGRTGELFF.

CDR3 amino acids: CASSSGSGSETQYF. The CDR3 DNA is TGTGCCAGCAGCTCGGGTAGCGGGAGTGAGACCCAGTACTTC. This chain connects TRBV7-2 to TRBJ2-5; 9 bases map to TRBD2. CDR1 and CDR2 (germline): SGHTA, FQGNSA. The CDR3 covers 14 residues. J lost 5 bases, V lost 4 bases, and 5 bases had no gene match.

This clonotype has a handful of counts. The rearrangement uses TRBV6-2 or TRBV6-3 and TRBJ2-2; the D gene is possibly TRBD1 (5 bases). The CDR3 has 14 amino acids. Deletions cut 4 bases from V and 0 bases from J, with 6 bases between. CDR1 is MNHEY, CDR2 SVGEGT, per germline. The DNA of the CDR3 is TGTGCCAGCAGTTGGGGCGCGAACACCGGGGAGCTGTTTTTT. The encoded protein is CASSWGANTGELFF.

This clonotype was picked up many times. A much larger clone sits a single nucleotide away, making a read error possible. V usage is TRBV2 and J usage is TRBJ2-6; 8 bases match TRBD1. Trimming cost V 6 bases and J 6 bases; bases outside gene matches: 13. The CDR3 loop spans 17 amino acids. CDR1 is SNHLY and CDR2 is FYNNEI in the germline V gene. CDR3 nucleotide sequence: TGTGCCAGCAGGAAGGGACAGGTGGCCGCCGAGGCCAACGTCCTGACTTTC. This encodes CASRKGQVAAEANVLTF.

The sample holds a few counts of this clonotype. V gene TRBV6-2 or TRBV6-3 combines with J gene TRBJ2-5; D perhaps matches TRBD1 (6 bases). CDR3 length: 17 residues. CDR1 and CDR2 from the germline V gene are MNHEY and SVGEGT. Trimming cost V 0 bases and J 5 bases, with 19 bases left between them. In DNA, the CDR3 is TGTGCCAGCAGTTACTCGTCTACAGGGATTTCGGGGGAGACCCAGTACTTC. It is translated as CASSYSSTGISGETQYF.

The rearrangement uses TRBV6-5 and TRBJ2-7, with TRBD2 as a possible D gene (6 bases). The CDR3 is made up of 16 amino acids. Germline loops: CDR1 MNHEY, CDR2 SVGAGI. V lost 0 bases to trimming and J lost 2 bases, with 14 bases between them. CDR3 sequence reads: CASSYSFSGTTYEQYF. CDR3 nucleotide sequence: TGTGCCAGCAGTTACTCCTTTAGCGGAACTACCTACGAGCAGTACTTC.

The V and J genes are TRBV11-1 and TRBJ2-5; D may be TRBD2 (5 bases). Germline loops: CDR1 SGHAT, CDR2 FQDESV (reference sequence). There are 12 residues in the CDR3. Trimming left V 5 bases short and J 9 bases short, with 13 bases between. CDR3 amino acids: CASSNEMEAQYF. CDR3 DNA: TGTGCCAGCAGCAATGAAATGGAGGCCCAGTACTTC.

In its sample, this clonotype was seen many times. CDR3 coding DNA: TGTGCCAGCAGTACGGACAGATACGAGCAGTACTTC. It codes for CASSTDRYEQYF. This chain uses TRBV6-5 with TRBJ2-7; the D gene is possibly TRBD1 (6 bases). Germline V gene data show CDR1 as MNHEY and CDR2 as SVGAGI. V lost 5 bases and J 4 bases, leaving 9 bases between the germline ends. The CDR3 extends over 12 amino acids.

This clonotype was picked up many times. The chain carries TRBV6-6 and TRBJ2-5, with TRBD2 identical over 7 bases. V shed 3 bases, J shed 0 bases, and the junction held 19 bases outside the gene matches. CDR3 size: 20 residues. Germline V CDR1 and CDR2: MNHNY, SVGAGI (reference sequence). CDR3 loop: CASSYTSSGLLSMYQETQYF. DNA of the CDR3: TGTGCCAGCAGTTATACCTCTAGCGGCTTACTCTCAATGTACCAAGAGACCCAGTACTTC.

CDR3 in DNA: TGTGCCAGCACTTCACCGCAGGGGCCCGGGGAGCTGTTTTTT. Protein: CASTSPQGPGELFF. The genes are TRBV6-5 and TRBJ2-2, with D possibly being TRBD1 (6 bases). Germline V CDR1 and CDR2: MNHEY, SVGAGI. V was shortened by 7 bases and J by 6 bases, with 15 bases between the two germline ends. CDR3 length equals 14 residues.

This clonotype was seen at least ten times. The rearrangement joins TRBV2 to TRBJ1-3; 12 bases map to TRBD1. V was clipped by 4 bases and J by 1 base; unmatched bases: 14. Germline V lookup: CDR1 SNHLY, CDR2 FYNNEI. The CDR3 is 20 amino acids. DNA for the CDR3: TGTGCCAGCAGTGTATCTCTGGGACAGGGGGCGCGATTATCTGGAAACACCATATATTTT. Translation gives CASSVSLGQGARLSGNTIYF.

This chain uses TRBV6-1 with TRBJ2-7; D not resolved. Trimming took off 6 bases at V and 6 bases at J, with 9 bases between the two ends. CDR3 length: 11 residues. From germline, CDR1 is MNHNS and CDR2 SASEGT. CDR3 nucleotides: TGTGCCAGCAGAAGGCTAGGCGAGCAGTACTTC. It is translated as CASRRLGEQYF.

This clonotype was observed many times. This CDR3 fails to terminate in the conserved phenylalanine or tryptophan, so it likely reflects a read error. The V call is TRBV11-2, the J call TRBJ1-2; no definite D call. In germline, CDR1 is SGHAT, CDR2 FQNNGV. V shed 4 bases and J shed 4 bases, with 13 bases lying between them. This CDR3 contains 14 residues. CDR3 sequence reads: CASSSHRVIYGYTS. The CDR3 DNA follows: TGTGCCAGCAGCTCCCATCGAGTAATCTATGGCTACACCTCC.

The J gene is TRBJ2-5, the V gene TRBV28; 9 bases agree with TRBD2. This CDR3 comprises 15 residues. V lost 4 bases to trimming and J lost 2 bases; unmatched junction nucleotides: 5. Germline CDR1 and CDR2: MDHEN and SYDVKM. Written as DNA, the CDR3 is TGTGCCAGCAGTTCTAGCGGGGCGGTACAAGAGACCCAGTACTTC. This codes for CASSSSGAVQETQYF. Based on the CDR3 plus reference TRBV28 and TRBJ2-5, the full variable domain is DVKVTQSSRYLVKRTGEKVFLECVQDMDHENMFWYRQDPGLGLRLIYFSYDVKMKEKGDIPEGYSVSREKKERFSLILESASTNQTSMYLCASSSSGAVQETQYFGPGTRLLVL.

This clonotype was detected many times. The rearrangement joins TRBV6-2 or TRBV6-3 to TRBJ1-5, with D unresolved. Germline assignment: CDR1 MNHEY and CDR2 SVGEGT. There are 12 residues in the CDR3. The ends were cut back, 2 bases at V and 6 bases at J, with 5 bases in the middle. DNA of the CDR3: TGTGCCAGCAGTTACCCTATTCAGCCCCAGCATTTT. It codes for CASSYPIQPQHF.

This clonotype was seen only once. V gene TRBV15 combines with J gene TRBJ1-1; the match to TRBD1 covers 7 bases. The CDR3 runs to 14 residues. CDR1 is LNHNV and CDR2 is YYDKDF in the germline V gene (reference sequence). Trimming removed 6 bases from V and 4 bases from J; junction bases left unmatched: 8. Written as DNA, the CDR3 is TGTGCCACCAGACGGGACAGCCAGGGCACTGAAGCTTTCTTT. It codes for CATRRDSQGTEAFF.

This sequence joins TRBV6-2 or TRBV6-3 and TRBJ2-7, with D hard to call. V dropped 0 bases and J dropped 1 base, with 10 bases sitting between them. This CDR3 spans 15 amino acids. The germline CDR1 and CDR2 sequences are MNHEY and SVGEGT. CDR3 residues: CASSYSRSASYEQYF. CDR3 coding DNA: TGTGCCAGCAGTTACTCTCGGTCGGCTTCCTACGAGCAGTACTTC.

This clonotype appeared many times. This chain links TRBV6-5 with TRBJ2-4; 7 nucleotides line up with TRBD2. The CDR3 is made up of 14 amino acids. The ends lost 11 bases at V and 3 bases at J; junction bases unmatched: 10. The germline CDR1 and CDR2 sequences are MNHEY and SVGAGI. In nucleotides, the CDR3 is TGTGCCGTGCGGGGAGGGCCCGGCAAAAACATTCAGTACTTC. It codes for CAVRGGPGKNIQYF.

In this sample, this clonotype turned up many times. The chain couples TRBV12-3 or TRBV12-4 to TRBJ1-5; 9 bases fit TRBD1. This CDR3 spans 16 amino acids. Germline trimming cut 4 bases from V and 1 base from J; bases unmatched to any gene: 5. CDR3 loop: CASSSEDRGSNQPQHF. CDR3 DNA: TGTGCCAGCAGTTCCGAGGACAGGGGAAGCAATCAGCCCCAGCATTTT.

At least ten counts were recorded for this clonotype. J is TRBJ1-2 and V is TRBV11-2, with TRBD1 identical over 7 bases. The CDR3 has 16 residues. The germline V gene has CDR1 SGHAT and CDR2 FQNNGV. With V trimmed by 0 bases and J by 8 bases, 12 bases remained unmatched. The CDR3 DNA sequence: TGTGCCAGCAGCTTAGATCCGTGGGGGACAGCTGAAGGCTACACCTTC. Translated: CASSLDPWGTAEGYTF.